Below, 27 T cell receptor beta chains from the same sample are listed, as sequenced in a study of blood T cell repertoires in COVID-19. TCRdb keeps only in-frame clones here, not all; method: immunoSEQ multiplex PCR. Among fewer than 200,000 clones, about 80% were seen once, and the ten largest hold 5.5% to 8.5%. The specimen was peripheral blood. These receptors came from a man aged 60 to 75 with acute or convalescent COVID-19.

The gene calls are TRBV6-2 or TRBV6-3 and TRBJ1-1; tentatively, D is TRBD1 (5 bases). Germline loops: CDR1 MNHEY, CDR2 SVGEGT. V was clipped by 2 bases and J by 6 bases, with 13 bases between them. This CDR3 is built from 14 residues. The CDR3 reads CASSYATGGAEAFF. As DNA, the CDR3 is TGTGCCAGCAGTTACGCAACGGGGGGGGCTGAAGCTTTCTTT.

This chain uses TRBV14 with TRBJ2-2, with TRBD1 as a possible D gene (5 bases). The length of the CDR3 is 14 residues. Deletions cut 3 bases from V and 5 bases from J, with 10 bases between. CDR1 and CDR2 (germline): SGHDN, FVKESK. CDR3 region: CASSHRVKTGELFF. CDR3 nucleotide sequence: TGTGCCAGCAGCCACAGGGTAAAGACCGGGGAGCTGTTTTTT.

The genes are TRBV30 and TRBJ2-7; tentatively, D is TRBD1 (5 bases). The CDR3 has 11 amino acids. Germline CDR1 GTSNPN, CDR2 SVGIG (reference sequence). V was clipped by 5 bases and J by 4 bases, with 9 bases between them. CDR3 bases: TGTGCCTGGGGCCAGGGTTACGAGCAGTACTTC. Translating gives CAWGQGYEQYF.

This chain joins TRBV23-1 and TRBJ1-1, with TRBD1 matching over 8 bases. TRBV23-1 falls under the ORF class, with uncertain function. V shed 3 bases and J 4 bases; nucleotides not matched to a gene: 4. The CDR3 length is 14 residues. CDR3: CASSHPDRGTEAFF. The DNA of the CDR3 is TGCGCCAGCAGTCACCCTGACAGGGGCACTGAAGCTTTCTTT.

The chain couples TRBV5-1 to TRBJ2-3, with unresolved D. The CDR3 covers 14 residues. CDR1 and CDR2 from the germline V gene are SGHRS and YFSETQ. V lost 0 bases and J 0 bases, leaving 5 bases between the germline ends. The CDR3 loop is CASSLGPSTDTQYF. CDR3 DNA sequence: TGCGCCAGCAGCTTGGGGCCCAGCACAGATACGCAGTATTTT. The full variable domain, in which reference TRBV5-1 and TRBJ2-3 provide the parts outside the CDR3, is KAGVTQTPRYLIKTRGQQVTLSCSPISGHRSVSWYQQTPGQGLQFLFEYFSETQRNKGNFPGRFSGRQFSNSRSEMNVSTLELGDSALYLCASSLGPSTDTQYFGPGTRLTVL.

V usage is TRBV7-3 and J usage is TRBJ2-3, with D uncertain. CDR3 size: 14 residues. CDR1 is SGHTA, CDR2 FQGTGA, per germline. V lost 1 base and J 4 bases, leaving 9 bases between the germline ends. The CDR3: CASSLSHSSDTQYF. The CDR3 DNA reads as TGTGCCAGCAGCTTAAGTCACTCCTCAGATACGCAGTATTTT.

This clone was seen a single time. The V call is TRBV4-3, the J call TRBJ1-6, with 10 bases fitting TRBD1. This CDR3 is 16 amino acids long. Trimming took 2 bases from V and 9 from J; bases not matched to a gene: 7. CDR1 is LGHNA, CDR2 YSLEER, per germline. The CDR3 DNA follows: TGCGCCAGCAGCCAAACCGGGACAGGGGTTTTTTCACCCCTCCACTTT. Translating it yields CASSQTGTGVFSPLHF.

The gene calls are TRBV11-3 and TRBJ2-3; D may be TRBD1 (5 bases). The CDR3 loop spans 13 amino acids. Germline CDR1 and CDR2: SGHNT and YENEEA. V gave up 9 bases and J gave up 4 bases, with 14 bases separating them. CDR3 DNA: TGTGCCAGTAGTAGAGAAGGGGCAGATACGCAGTATTTT. It encodes CASSREGADTQYF.

The chain is built from TRBV6-4 and TRBJ2-3; TRBD2 is a possible D gene (6 bases). With 5 bases removed from V and 7 bases from J, the gap between germline ends came to 19 bases. This CDR3 has 15 residues. Germline CDR1 and CDR2: MRHNA and SNTAGT. Here the CDR3 reads CASSIEEGPGNTQYF. The CDR3, as DNA: TGTGCCAGCAGTATCGAGGAGGGGCCCGGGAATACGCAGTATTTT.

Written as DNA, the CDR3 is TGTGCCAGCAGTTACCTTTCGGGAGGCTACACCTTC. This encodes CASSYLSGGYTF. The rearrangement uses TRBV6-5 and TRBJ1-2; D is uncertain. In germline, CDR1 is MNHEY, CDR2 SVGAGI. V dropped 2 bases and J dropped 8 bases, with 9 bases sitting between them. The length of the CDR3 is 12 residues.

The CDR3: CASSEWQNNSPLHF. Written as DNA, the CDR3 is TGCGCCAGCAGTGAGTGGCAGAATAATTCACCCCTCCACTTT. The genes are TRBV10-2 and TRBJ1-6; D gene ambiguous. The germline V gene encodes CDR1 WSHSY and CDR2 SAAADI. This CDR3 has 14 amino acids. The germline V and J ends were trimmed by 1 base and 5 bases, with 6 bases remaining between them.

In its sample, this clone was seen once. V and J are TRBV4-1 and TRBJ2-7; 7 bases line up with TRBD2. Germline trimming cut 4 bases from V and 4 bases from J; bases unmatched to any gene: 13. Germline values: CDR1 MGHRA, CDR2 YSYEKL. The CDR3 loop spans 16 amino acids. CDR3 DNA sequence: TGCGCCAGCAGCCGCACGGGAGGACGGGAGCAATACGAGCAGTACTTC. It specifies CASSRTGGREQYEQYF.

The V gene is TRBV4-3, the J gene TRBJ1-3; D is unresolved. Trimming shortened V by 2 bases and J by 0 bases, and 14 bases separated the two germline ends. The CDR3 sequence is 17 residues long. Germline values: CDR1 LGHNA, CDR2 YSLEER. CDR3 in amino acids: CASSQSTVLSSGNTIYF. CDR3 DNA: TGCGCCAGCAGCCAAAGTACAGTGTTGAGCTCTGGAAACACCATATATTTT.

V and J are TRBV9 and TRBJ2-7; D perhaps matches TRBD2 (6 bases). Trimming left V 3 bases short and J 6 bases short, with 19 bases between. The CDR3 covers 15 residues. Germline assignment: CDR1 SGDLS and CDR2 YYNGEE. CDR3 bases: TGTGCCAGCAGCGCATCCGGGACTCCCCCTGGCGAGCAGTACTTC. Residues: CASSASGTPPGEQYF.

This chain uses TRBV7-9 with TRBJ1-2, with D possibly being TRBD1 (5 bases). Germline V gene lookup returns CDR1 SEHNR and CDR2 FQNEAQ (reference sequence). V lost 4 bases and J lost 2, with 14 bases in between. The CDR3 sequence is 15 residues long. CDR3 nucleotides: TGTGCCAGCAGCTCAAGGACACAGCCCAACTATGGCTACACCTTC. This codes for CASSSRTQPNYGYTF.

The genes are TRBV5-1 and TRBJ2-1, with D unresolved. Germline assignment: CDR1 SGHRS and CDR2 YFSETQ. V was clipped by 4 bases and J by 8 bases, with 10 bases between them. The CDR3 is made up of 12 amino acids. Written as DNA, the CDR3 is TGCGCCAGCAGCCCCGACTTCGATGAGCAGTTCTTC. This sequence encodes CASSPDFDEQFF.

This chain connects TRBV5-1 to TRBJ2-7; D is possibly TRBD1 (5 bases). Germline CDR1 reads SGHRS; CDR2 reads YFSETQ. Trimming stripped 0 bases from V and 5 bases from J, with 12 bases between. This CDR3 contains 14 residues. The CDR3 DNA sequence: TGCGCCAGCAGCTTGGAGGGTAGGGGTAACGAGCAGTACTTC. This sequence encodes CASSLEGRGNEQYF.

The V call is TRBV24-1, the J call TRBJ2-5; D is uncertain. The germline V gene has CDR1 KGHDR and CDR2 SFDVKD. V was clipped by 5 bases and J by 1 base, with 4 bases between them. The CDR3 consists of 12 residues. The CDR3 reads CATSASQETQYF. CDR3 nucleotides: TGTGCCACCAGTGCCAGCCAAGAGACCCAGTACTTC.

This chain uses TRBV4-2 with TRBJ1-5; possibly TRBD1 for D (6 bases). Trimming left V 0 bases short and J 3 bases short, with 9 bases between. Germline values: CDR1 LGHNA, CDR2 YNFKEQ. This CDR3 contains 15 residues. In DNA form, the CDR3 reads TGTGCCAGCAGCCAAGAACAGGGCCTCAATCAGCCCCAGCATTTT. Amino acid sequence: CASSQEQGLNQPQHF.

The gene calls are TRBV4-2 and TRBJ2-3; the match to TRBD2 covers 7 bases. CDR1 and CDR2 from the germline V gene are LGHNA and YNFKEQ. The CDR3 runs to 17 residues. Trimming cost V 0 bases and J 9 bases; bases outside gene matches: 15. CDR3 in DNA: TGTGCCAGCAGCCAAGACCCCGGGGCGGGAGCGGGCCCGACGCAGTATTTT. Translated: CASSQDPGAGAGPTQYF.

The rearrangement joins TRBV11-2 to TRBJ2-4, with D tentatively TRBD1 (6 bases). The germline V gene has CDR1 SGHAT and CDR2 FQNNGV. This CDR3 is built from 15 residues. V was clipped by 5 bases and J by 7 bases, with 18 bases between them. CDR3 sequence: CASSKDRPQVNIQYF. The CDR3 DNA sequence: TGTGCCAGCAGCAAAGACAGGCCGCAGGTCAACATTCAGTACTTC.

The chain employs TRBV5-6 and TRBJ2-7; possible D gene TRBD2, 5 bases. Germline V gene sequence: CDR1 SGHDT, CDR2 YYEEEE. V gave up 4 bases and J gave up 2 bases, with 13 bases separating them. The CDR3 loop spans 14 amino acids. CDR3 DNA: TGTGCCAGCAGCCCGCGGTTCGGGGCCTACGAGCAGTACTTC. Its translation: CASSPRFGAYEQYF.

The V gene is TRBV7-6, the J gene TRBJ2-1; 7 bases fit TRBD1. J was trimmed by 6 bases and V by 5 bases; bases with no gene match: 7. CDR1 is SGHVS and CDR2 is FNYEAQ in the germline V gene. There are 14 residues in the CDR3. CDR3 protein: CASSRQGLSNEQFF. In nucleotides, the CDR3 is TGTGCCAGCAGCCGACAGGGATTGAGCAATGAGCAGTTCTTC.

This clone has just a few counts. The rearrangement links TRBV6-2 or TRBV6-3 to TRBJ2-1; D remains ambiguous. CDR1 MNHEY and CDR2 SVGEGT come from the germline V gene. Trimming left V 0 bases short and J 8 bases short, with 11 bases between. The length of the CDR3 is 14 residues. The CDR3 nucleotides read TGTGCCAGCAGTTACTCGTCCCGGTTGGATGAGCAGTTCTTC. Protein: CASSYSSRLDEQFF.

The J gene is TRBJ2-7, the V gene TRBV6-6; D perhaps matches TRBD1 (6 bases). Trimming took 0 bases from V and 2 from J, leaving 11 bases between them. The CDR3 spans 15 residues. CDR1 is MNHNY and CDR2 is SVGAGI in the germline V gene (reference sequence). The CDR3 protein is CASSYSMGAPYEQYF. The DNA for the CDR3 is TGTGCCAGCAGTTACTCGATGGGGGCGCCCTACGAGCAGTACTTC.

The chain combines TRBV2 with TRBJ2-1; the D gene is possibly TRBD2 (6 bases). The CDR3 sequence is 14 residues long. CDR1 and CDR2 from the germline V gene are SNHLY and FYNNEI. V was pared by 6 bases and J by 5 bases, with 14 bases between. The CDR3 DNA is TGTGCCAGCAGCTATAGCGGTCTGAACAATGAGCAGTTCTTC. Translated: CASSYSGLNNEQFF.

This clone came up once. V and J are TRBV10-3 and TRBJ2-7, with D perhaps matching TRBD2 (6 bases). Germline V gives CDR1 ENHRY, CDR2 SYGVKD. CDR3 length: 17 amino acids. The V end lost 3 bases, the J end lost 1 base, and 19 bases lay between the germline ends. DNA of the CDR3: TGTGCCATCAGTGACAGGGACTCCACCCCCTTGTCCTACGAGCAGTACTTC. Protein product: CAISDRDSTPLSYEQYF.